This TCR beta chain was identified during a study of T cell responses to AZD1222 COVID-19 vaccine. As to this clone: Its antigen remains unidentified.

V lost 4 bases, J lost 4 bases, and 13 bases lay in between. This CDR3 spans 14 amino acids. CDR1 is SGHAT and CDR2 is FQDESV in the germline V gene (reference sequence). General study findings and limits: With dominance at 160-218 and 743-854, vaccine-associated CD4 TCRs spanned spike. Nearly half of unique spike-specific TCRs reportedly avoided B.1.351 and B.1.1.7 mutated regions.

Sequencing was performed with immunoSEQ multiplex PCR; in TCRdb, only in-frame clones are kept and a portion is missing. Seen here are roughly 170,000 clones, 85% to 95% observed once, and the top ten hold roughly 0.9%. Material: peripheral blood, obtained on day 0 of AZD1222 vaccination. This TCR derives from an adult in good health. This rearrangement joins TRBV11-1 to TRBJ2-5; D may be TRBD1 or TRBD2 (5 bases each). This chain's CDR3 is CASSSRAGRETQYF. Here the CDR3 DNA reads TGTGCCAGCAGCTCGCGCGCAGGGAGAGAGACCCAGTACTTC. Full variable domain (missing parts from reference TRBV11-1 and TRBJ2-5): EAEVAQSPRYKITEKSQAVAFWCDPISGHATLYWYRQILGQGPELLVQFQDESVVDDSQLPKDRFSAERLKGVDSTLKIQPAELGDSAMYLCASSSRAGRETQYFGPGTRLLVL.